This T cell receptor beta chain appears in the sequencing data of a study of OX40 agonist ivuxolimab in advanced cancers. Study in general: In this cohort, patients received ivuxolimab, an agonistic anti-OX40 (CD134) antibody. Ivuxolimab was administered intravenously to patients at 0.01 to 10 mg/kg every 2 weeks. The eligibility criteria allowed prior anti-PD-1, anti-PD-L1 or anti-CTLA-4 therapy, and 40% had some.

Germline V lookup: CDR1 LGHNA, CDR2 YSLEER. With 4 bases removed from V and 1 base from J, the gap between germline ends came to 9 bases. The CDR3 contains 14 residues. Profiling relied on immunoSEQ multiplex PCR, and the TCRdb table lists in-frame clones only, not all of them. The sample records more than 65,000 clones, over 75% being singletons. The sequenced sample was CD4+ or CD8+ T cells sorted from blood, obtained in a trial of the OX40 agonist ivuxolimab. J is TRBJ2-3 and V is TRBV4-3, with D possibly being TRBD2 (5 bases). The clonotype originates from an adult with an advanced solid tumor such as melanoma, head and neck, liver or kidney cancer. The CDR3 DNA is TGCGCCAGCAGCCGCAGGACTGGCACAGATACGCAGTATTTT. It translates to CASSRRTGTDTQYF.